What follows is one T cell receptor beta chain and its context. These data originate in a study of T cells after yellow fever vaccination. On the study more broadly: Low-cell-number fractions were prepared with SMART-Seq v4 Ultra Low Input.

TCRdb ran MiXCR on the 5' RACE reads and lists one entry per CDR3 protein. The table lists approximately 85,000 distinct CDR3 sequences, 10% to 15% of them singletons, with about 26% in the top ten. Trimming removed 4 bases from V and 2 bases from J, with 17 bases in between. Looked up from germline, CDR1 is SGHRS and CDR2 is YFSETQ. The CDR3 extends over 16 amino acids. The sequence came from a man between 18 and 35 years old who received the YFV17D yellow fever vaccine. This sequence joins TRBV5-1 and TRBJ2-3; the D gene is possibly TRBD2 (6 bases). The sample consisted of CD8+ T cells not binding an NS4B(214-222) dextramer, sorted from PBMCs, taken roughly 23 days after the first yellow fever vaccination. The CDR3 protein is CASSLSGGLPTDTQYF. In DNA, the CDR3 is TGCGCCAGCAGCCTTAGCGGAGGCCTCCCCACAGATACGCAGTATTTT.